The next 8 T cell receptor beta chains were all read from a single sample in a study of cytomegalovirus exposure and HLA in healthy donors. The PCR used 60 Vbeta and 13 Jbeta primers. The assay was immunoSEQ multiplex PCR, and TCRdb's table has in-frame clones only and misses some. The sample holds under 150,000 clones, approximately 80% seen once. The sequencing sample was made of PBMCs. The origin of the receptors is a girl aged 2 to 9 in good health and CMV-seronegative.

The chain joins TRBV19 to TRBJ2-1, with 11 nucleotides matching TRBD2. CDR3 size: 14 residues. With 6 bases clipped from V and 5 bases from J, the junction kept 3 bases outside the gene matches. CDR1 LNHDA and CDR2 SQIVND come from the germline V gene (reference sequence). The CDR3 protein is CASSLAGGNNEQFF. DNA of the CDR3: TGTGCCAGTAGCCTAGCGGGAGGAAACAATGAGCAGTTCTTC.

The J gene is TRBJ2-5, the V gene TRBV6-6; 8 bases align to TRBD1. The V gene end was trimmed by 2 bases and the J gene end by 2 bases; junction bases not matched to a gene: 7. From germline, CDR1 is MNHNY and CDR2 SVGAGI (reference sequence). CDR3 length: 16 residues. CDR3 residues: CASSYLGQAKQETQYF. The CDR3 nucleotides read TGTGCCAGCAGTTACCTGGGACAGGCCAAACAAGAGACCCAGTACTTC.

The genes are TRBV18 and TRBJ2-3, with D perhaps matching TRBD2 (5 bases). V lost 2 bases and J 3 bases, leaving 12 bases between the germline ends. CDR3 length equals 15 residues. Germline CDR1 reads KGHSH; CDR2 reads LQKENI. The DNA of the CDR3 is TGTGCCAGCTCACCAGAGGCCGGGGTGACAGATACGCAGTATTTT. As protein: CASSPEAGVTDTQYF. Full variable domain (remainder filled in from reference TRBV18 and TRBJ2-3): NAGVMQNPRHLVRRRGQEARLRCSPMKGHSHVYWYRQLPEEGLKFMVYLQKENIIDESGMPKERFSAEFPKEGPSILRIQQVVRGDSAAYFCASSPEAGVTDTQYFGPGTRLTVL.

The V call is TRBV5-1, the J call TRBJ1-5; D call uncertain. With 4 bases removed from V and 5 bases from J, the gap between germline ends came to 16 bases. Germline assignment: CDR1 SGHRS and CDR2 YFSETQ. The CDR3 length is 15 residues. CDR3 sequence (DNA): TGCGCCAGCAGCCCGGGTGGGGAGCATTATCAGCCCCAGCATTTT. It codes for CASSPGGEHYQPQHF.

This chain connects TRBV6-1 to TRBJ1-1, with D perhaps matching TRBD1 (5 bases). V gave up 7 bases and J gave up 3 bases, with 18 bases separating them. The CDR3 consists of 15 residues. The germline V gene has CDR1 MNHNS and CDR2 SASEGT. The CDR3 nucleotides read TGTGCCAGCAATACGGACACCGCGCGGTACACTGAAGCTTTCTTT. Protein sequence: CASNTDTARYTEAFF.

The V gene is TRBV7-2, the J gene TRBJ2-6, with 9 positions matching TRBD1. Germline-derived CDR1 and CDR2 are SGHTA and FQGNSA. The CDR3 spans 17 residues. V trimming: 5 bases; J trimming: 4 bases; junction bases outside the gene matches: 9. CDR3 sequence (DNA): TGTGCCAGCAGCGCCTCGGGACAGGGATCCGGGGCCAACGTCCTGACTTTC. Protein sequence: CASSASGQGSGANVLTF. Looking up the rest from reference TRBV7-2 and TRBJ2-6 gives the full variable domain: GAGVSQSPSNKVTEKGKDVELRCDPISGHTALYWYRQSLGQGLEFLIYFQGNSAPDKSGLPSDRFSAERTGGSVSTLTIQRTQQEDSAVYLCASSASGQGSGANVLTFGAGSRLTVL.

This chain uses TRBV13 with TRBJ2-3, with TRBD2 identical over 14 bases. J was trimmed by 3 bases and V by 0 bases; bases with no gene match: 2. CDR3 length: 17 residues. Germline V lookup: CDR1 PRHDT, CDR2 FYEKMQ (reference sequence). The chain's CDR3 is CASSLGGLAGETDTQYF. The CDR3 DNA reads as TGTGCCAGCAGCTTAGGGGGACTAGCGGGAGAGACAGATACGCAGTATTTT.

The chain recombines TRBV9 with TRBJ2-5; 7 nucleotides align to TRBD2. Germline assignment: CDR1 SGDLS and CDR2 YYNGEE. This CDR3 region has 15 residues. V shed 0 bases and J 4 bases; nucleotides not matched to a gene: 6. CDR3 residues: CASSVVGGLGETQYF. The DNA for the CDR3 is TGTGCCAGCAGCGTAGTGGGAGGGTTAGGAGAGACCCAGTACTTC.